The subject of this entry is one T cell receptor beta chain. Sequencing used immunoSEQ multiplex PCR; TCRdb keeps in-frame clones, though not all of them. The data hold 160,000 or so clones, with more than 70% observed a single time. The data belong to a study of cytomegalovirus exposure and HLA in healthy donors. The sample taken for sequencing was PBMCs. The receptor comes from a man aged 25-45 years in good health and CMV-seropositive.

The CDR3, as DNA: TGCGCCAGCGGACGGGACAGGGATGTCAATGAGCAGTTCTTC. It encodes CASGRDRDVNEQFF. The gene calls are TRBV10-1 and TRBJ2-1; 9 bases agree with TRBD1. V shed 8 bases and J 6 bases; nucleotides not matched to a gene: 8. This CDR3 is built from 14 residues. From germline, CDR1 is WNHNN and CDR2 SYGVQD (reference sequence).